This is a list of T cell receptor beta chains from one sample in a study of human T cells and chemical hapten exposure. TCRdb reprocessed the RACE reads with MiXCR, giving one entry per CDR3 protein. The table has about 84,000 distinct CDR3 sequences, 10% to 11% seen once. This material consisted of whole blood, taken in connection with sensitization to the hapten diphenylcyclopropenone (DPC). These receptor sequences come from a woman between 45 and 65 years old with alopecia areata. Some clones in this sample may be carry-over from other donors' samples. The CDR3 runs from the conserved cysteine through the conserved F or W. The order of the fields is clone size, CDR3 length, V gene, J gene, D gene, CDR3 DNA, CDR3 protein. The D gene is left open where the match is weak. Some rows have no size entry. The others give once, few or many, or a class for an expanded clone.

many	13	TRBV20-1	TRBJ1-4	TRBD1	TGCAGTGCGCAGAGGACAGGGGCTGAAAAACTGTTTTTT	CSAQRTGAEKLFF
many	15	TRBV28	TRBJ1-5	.	TGTGCCAGCAGCACGACAGTGGGAGGCAATCAGCCCCAGCATTTT	CASSTTVGGNQPQHF
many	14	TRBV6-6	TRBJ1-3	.	TGTGCCAGCAGTTCTGGGGGGCTTCGAAACACCATATATTTT	CASSSGGLRNTIYF
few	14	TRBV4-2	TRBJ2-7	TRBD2	TGTGCCAGCAGCCCGGGACTAGCGGTCTACGAGCAGTACTTC	CASSPGLAVYEQYF
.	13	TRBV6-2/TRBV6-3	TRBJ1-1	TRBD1	TGTGCCAGCAGTTACGCGACAGGGGTTGAAGCTTTCTTT	CASSYATGVEAFF
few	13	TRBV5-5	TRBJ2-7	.	TGTGCCAGCAGCTTTCGCCCTCTGGGGGAGCAGTACTTC	CASSFRPLGEQYF
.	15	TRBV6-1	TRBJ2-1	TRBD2	TGTGCCAGCAGTGAAATCAGCGGGAGTAACAATGAGCAGTTCTTC	CASSEISGSNNEQFF
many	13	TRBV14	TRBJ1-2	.	TGTGCCAGCAGCCAAGCCGGGAACTATGGCTACACCTTC	CASSQAGNYGYTF
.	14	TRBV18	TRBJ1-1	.	TGTGCCAGCTCGCTAGGCCGGACGAACACTGAAGCTTTCTTT	CASSLGRTNTEAFF
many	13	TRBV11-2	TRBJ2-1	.	TGTGCCAGCAGCTTAGGAGGAGGAAATGAGCAGTTCTTC	CASSLGGGNEQFF
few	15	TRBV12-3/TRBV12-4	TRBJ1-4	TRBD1	TGTGCCAGCAGTTTTAGAGGACAGGGGGATGAAAAACTGTTTTTT	CASSFRGQGDEKLFF